This TCR beta chain appears in the sequencing data of a study of blood T cell repertoires in COVID-19. Background on the study: The origin of the acute and convalescent COVID-19 samples was the United States, Italy and Spain.

Profiled with immunoSEQ multiplex PCR; TCRdb holds only in-frame clones, not every one. Among 200,000 to 300,000 clones, 70% to 90% were seen once, and the ten largest hold around 2.5%. The CDR3 consists of 15 residues. V was clipped by 1 base and J by 0 bases, with 11 bases between them. Germline V lookup: CDR1 SGDLS, CDR2 YYNGEE. The sample consisted of peripheral blood. The clonotype comes from a woman aged 50 to 65 with acute or convalescent COVID-19. This chain links TRBV9 with TRBJ2-7; D remains unclear. The CDR3 DNA follows: TGTGCCAGCAGCGTAACAGCTCTGAGCTCCTACGAGCAGTACTTC. It translates to CASSVTALSSYEQYF.